This is a list of T cell receptor beta chains from one sample in a study of regulatory T cells in long-lasting Graves disease. TCRdb reanalysed the multiplex PCR reads using MiXCR and keeps one entry per CDR3 protein. This sample has 450,000 to 700,000 distinct CDR3 sequences, with less than 15% found just once. These data were also filed under a second study, of T cells in Graves' hyperthyroidism and ophthalmopathy.

Sequenced material: peripheral blood mononuclear cells (PBMCs), taken at new diagnosis, from a patient treated with antithyroid drugs. These receptors originate from a man aged 25 to 40 with Graves disease. The CDR3 runs from the conserved cysteine through the conserved F or W. D genes are given only for firm matches. Clone size, where shown, is once, few, many, or a class for clones that have expanded.

v_gene	j_gene	abundance	d_gene	CDR3nt	CDR3aa
TRBV10-3	TRBJ2-7	-	-	TGTGCCATCAGTGAGTCGTTGCGGGAAGGGCAGTACTTC	CAISESLREGQYF
TRBV7-3	TRBJ2-1	many	-	TGTGCCAGCAGCTTGATTTGGGGTAATGAGCAGTTCTTC	CASSLIWGNEQFF
TRBV5-1	TRBJ2-1	-	TRBD1	TGCGCCAGCAGTTACCATACCCGGACAGGGGACAATGAGCAGTTCTTC	CASSYHTRTGDNEQFF
TRBV28	TRBJ1-2	-	-	TGTGCCAGCAGCTCACCAGGCGGGTCTAACTATGGCTACACCTTC	CASSSPGGSNYGYTF
TRBV11-2	TRBJ2-3	many	TRBD2	TGTGCCAGCAGCTTAGGGGCTAGCGGGCAATACACAGATACGCAGTATTTT	CASSLGASGQYTDTQYF
TRBV11-2	TRBJ2-5	-	-	TGTGCCAGCAGTCAAATCGGGGAGACCCAGTACTTC	CASSQIGETQYF
TRBV10-3	TRBJ2-7	many	TRBD2	TGTGCCTGTGGACTAGATCTGGAGCAGTACTTC	CACGLDLEQYF
TRBV20-1	TRBJ2-1	many	-	TGCAGTGCTAGAGATTTGTCACCGCGCTCCTACAATGAGCAGTTCTTC	CSARDLSPRSYNEQFF
TRBV5-1	TRBJ2-1	many	TRBD1	TGCGCCAGCATTCCGGACAGGGGCTACAATGAGCAGTTCTTC	CASIPDRGYNEQFF
TRBV10-3	TRBJ2-3	many	TRBD2	TGTGCCACCAAAGGACTAGCGGGAGGTCTCACAGATACGCAGTATTTT	CATKGLAGGLTDTQYF
TRBV3-1	TRBJ2-1	many	-	TGTGCCAGCAGCCAAGGGCTTCTGAGCAATGAGCAGTTCTTC	CASSQGLLSNEQFF
TRBV29-1	TRBJ1-5	many	-	TGCAGCGCCGGATCGCCCCCCAATCAGCCCCAGCATTTT	CSAGSPPNQPQHF
TRBV5-6	TRBJ1-2	few	-	TGTGCCAGCAGCTTAGCCCCCACTGGTGGCTATGGCTACACCTTC	CASSLAPTGGYGYTF
TRBV19	TRBJ1-6	-	-	TGTGCCAGTAGAGGACCAACAGGGCTGGCCCTCCACTTT	CASRGPTGLALHF
TRBV25-1	TRBJ2-2	-	-	TGTGCCAGCAGTGAAGTACAAACGAACACCGGGGAGCTGTTTTTT	CASSEVQTNTGELFF
TRBV12-3/TRBV12-4	TRBJ2-7	many	-	TGTGCCAGCAGGCGAACTGGGCTCTACGAGCAGTACTTC	CASRRTGLYEQYF
TRBV7-2	TRBJ1-2	many	-	TGTGCCAGCAGCTTATTCCAAGCGGATGGCTACACCTTC	CASSLFQADGYTF
TRBV5-1	TRBJ2-7	-	TRBD2	TGCGCCAGCAGCCCCGGGGGGGGGACCTACGAGCAGTACTTC	CASSPGGGTYEQYF
TRBV13	TRBJ1-3	few	TRBD1	TGTGCCAGCACGGGACAGATTCAAACCTCCGGAAACACCATATATTTT	CASTGQIQTSGNTIYF
TRBV7-2	TRBJ2-5	many	TRBD2	TGTGCCAGCAGCTTAGTCGCTGGGTCTAGCGGGAGAAGGACCCAGTACTTC	CASSLVAGSSGRRTQYF
TRBV11-3	TRBJ2-1	-	TRBD2	TGTGCCAGCAGCGTATCGGGACTAGCCTCCTACAATGAGCAGTTCTTC	CASSVSGLASYNEQFF
TRBV19	TRBJ1-1	many	TRBD1	TGTGCCAGTAGTCCCGACAGGGACTACACTGAAGCTTTCTTT	CASSPDRDYTEAFF
TRBV6-1	TRBJ2-3	many	-	TGTGCCAGCAGTCCAATGACAGGAACAGATACGCAGTATTTT	CASSPMTGTDTQYF
TRBV30	TRBJ2-3	many	TRBD2	TGTGCCTGGAGTGTACTAGCGGGAGGATCTGATACGCAGTATTTT	CAWSVLAGGSDTQYF
TRBV7-2	TRBJ1-2	-	TRBD1	TGTGCCAGCAGCTTAGTGTCGTGGACAGGGGGCGATGGCTACACCTTC	CASSLVSWTGGDGYTF
TRBV30	TRBJ2-5	few	TRBD1	TGTGCCTGGAGTACGACAGGGGCTCACGAGACCCAGTACTTC	CAWSTTGAHETQYF
TRBV18	TRBJ1-1	many	-	TGTGCCAGCTCGGCGAGCAGGGGACGCACTGAAGCTTTCTTT	CASSASRGRTEAFF
TRBV18	TRBJ2-7	-	-	TGTGCCAGCTCACGGGGTTCGAGTTCGGCCTACGAGCAGTACTTC	CASSRGSSSAYEQYF
TRBV12-3/TRBV12-4	TRBJ1-3	many	-	TGTGCCAGCAGTTTATTAACAGGGTCTCCCGGAAACACCATATATTTT	CASSLLTGSPGNTIYF
TRBV5-1	TRBJ2-3	many	TRBD2	TGCGCCAGCAGCCCGCGAGGTAGCGGGAGGGCCGAGACAGATACGCAGTATTTT	CASSPRGSGRAETDTQYF
TRBV29-1	TRBJ1-2	many	TRBD1	TGCAGCGTCCGGGACTCAGGGGGCGCTGAGAATCCCTACTATGGCTACACCTTC	CSVRDSGGAENPYYGYTF
TRBV11-1	TRBJ2-1	many	TRBD2	TGTGCCAGCAGCTTACGGGGACTAGCGGTATCACATGAGCAGTTCTTC	CASSLRGLAVSHEQFF
TRBV13	TRBJ2-7	-	TRBD2	TGTGCCAGCAGCCCCACCGCAGGGACTACAATCTACGAGCAGTACTTC	CASSPTAGTTIYEQYF
TRBV28	TRBJ2-4	many	-	TGTGCCAGCAGTTTTCCCGGTACACTAGCCAAAAACATTCAGTACTTC	CASSFPGTLAKNIQYF
TRBV12-3/TRBV12-4	TRBJ2-3	many	TRBD2	TGTGCCAGCAGCCTACAGGCGGGGGGAGGAGATACGCAGTATTTT	CASSLQAGGGDTQYF
TRBV5-1	TRBJ1-3	-	-	TGCGCCAGCAGCTTGGGGGACACCTTCTCTGGAAACACCATATATTTT	CASSLGDTFSGNTIYF
TRBV20-1	TRBJ2-3	few	-	TGCAGTGCTCGGTACCCAGATACGCAGTATTTT	CSARYPDTQYF
TRBV7-9	TRBJ2-3	-	-	TGTGCCAGCAGGGCAGCGGGAGATACGCAGTATTTT	CASRAAGDTQYF
TRBV12-3/TRBV12-4	TRBJ2-2	many	-	TGTGCCAGCAGTTCCCGGACAGAGAACACCGGGGAGCTGTTTTTT	CASSSRTENTGELFF
TRBV7-9	TRBJ2-3	-	-	TGTGCCAGCAGCTTGGGGGCAGGGGAGATCACAGATACGCAGTATTTT	CASSLGAGEITDTQYF
TRBV7-9	TRBJ2-7	-	-	TGTGCCAGCAGCTACGAACTGACCTACGAGCAGTACTTC	CASSYELTYEQYF
TRBV27	TRBJ2-7	many	-	TGTGCCAGCGGGATCGGGTACGAGCAGTACTTC	CASGIGYEQYF
TRBV27	TRBJ2-1	-	-	TGTGCCAGCATTGACTCTGTGGATGAGCAGTTCTTC	CASIDSVDEQFF
TRBV7-2	TRBJ2-5	many	-	TGTGCCAGCAGCTTTGAGGAAGAGACCCAGTACTTC	CASSFEEETQYF
TRBV6-5	TRBJ2-7	many	-	TGTGCCAGCAGTTACTCGAATCGACAGGCCTACGAGCAGTACTTC	CASSYSNRQAYEQYF